The sequence of this T cell receptor (beta chain) was determined in a study of glioma-infiltrating T cells. A few counts support this clonotype. The iRepertoire nested amplicon-rescue multiplex PCR amplified TCR alpha and beta CDR3s from RNA. TCRdb fed the multiplex PCR reads into MiXCR, producing one record per CDR3 protein. Altogether roughly 100,000 distinct CDR3 sequences are present, around 28% being singletons, with the ten largest covering 44%. The sample taken for sequencing was glioma tissue, nonneoplastic brain tissue, or PBMCs (not recorded which). This sequence originates from a human donor with low-grade glioma or glioblastoma, undergoing nonglioma brain surgery, or in good health (not recorded which).

For the CDR3, the DNA is TGTGCCAGCAGCTCAGTAATAGCAGATACGCAGTATTTT. It translates to CASSSVIADTQYF. This chain connects TRBV5-6 to TRBJ2-3; D call uncertain. CDR1 and CDR2 (germline): SGHDT, YYEEEE. Trimming left V 3 bases short and J 4 bases short, with 9 bases between. This CDR3 has 13 residues.